The 5 T cell receptor beta chains in this list originate from one sample, sequenced in a study of identical twins. TCRdb re-called the 5' RACE reads through MiXCR, storing one row per CDR3 protein. The repertoire consists of roughly 350,000 distinct CDR3 sequences, with roughly 9% occurring once and the leading ten covering roughly 8.7%. The sequencing input was naive T cells sorted from blood. These receptors all stem from a woman in her fifties or sixties in good health.

J is TRBJ2-1 and V is TRBV6-1; D unresolved. V lost 1 base and J lost 5, with 12 bases in between. Germline V lookup: CDR1 MNHNS, CDR2 SASEGT. The CDR3 is 15 amino acids. CDR3 sequence: CASSEGSPGDNEQFF. The CDR3 DNA is TGTGCCAGCAGTGAAGGGAGCCCCGGCGACAATGAGCAGTTCTTC.

This chain links TRBV7-2 with TRBJ2-1, with no clear D. CDR1 SGHTA and CDR2 FQGNSA come from the germline V gene. This CDR3 spans 15 amino acids. Between the trimmed V and J ends, which lost 5 bases and 6 bases, there was a span of 17 bases. The CDR3 sequence: CASSPTNGPLNEQFF. The CDR3 DNA sequence: TGTGCCAGCAGCCCGACCAATGGGCCTCTCAATGAGCAGTTCTTC.

V gene TRBV24-1 combines with J gene TRBJ1-5; D not certain. There are 13 residues in the CDR3. V lost 5 bases to trimming and J lost 4 bases, with 8 bases between them. In germline, CDR1 is KGHDR, CDR2 SFDVKD. The CDR3 protein is CATSGSSNQPQHF. The CDR3 DNA reads as TGTGCCACCAGTGGGAGTTCTAATCAGCCCCAGCATTTT.

This rearrangement joins TRBV12-3 or TRBV12-4 to TRBJ1-1; D is possibly TRBD1 (5 bases). This CDR3 is built from 14 residues. Trimming took 3 bases from V and 4 from J, leaving 12 bases between them. CDR3 in DNA: TGTGCCAGCAGTTTTTATATAGGGGTCACTGAAGCTTTCTTT. It encodes CASSFYIGVTEAFF.

This clonotype was recorded many times. The rearrangement joins TRBV12-3 or TRBV12-4 to TRBJ2-5; 14 bases line up with TRBD2. V dropped 8 bases and J dropped 5; count of bases not matched to a gene: 7. The CDR3 runs to 15 residues. This chain's CDR3 is CASGGTSGSSETQYF. The CDR3 DNA reads TGTGCCAGCGGGGGGACTAGCGGGAGTTCCGAGACCCAGTACTTC.